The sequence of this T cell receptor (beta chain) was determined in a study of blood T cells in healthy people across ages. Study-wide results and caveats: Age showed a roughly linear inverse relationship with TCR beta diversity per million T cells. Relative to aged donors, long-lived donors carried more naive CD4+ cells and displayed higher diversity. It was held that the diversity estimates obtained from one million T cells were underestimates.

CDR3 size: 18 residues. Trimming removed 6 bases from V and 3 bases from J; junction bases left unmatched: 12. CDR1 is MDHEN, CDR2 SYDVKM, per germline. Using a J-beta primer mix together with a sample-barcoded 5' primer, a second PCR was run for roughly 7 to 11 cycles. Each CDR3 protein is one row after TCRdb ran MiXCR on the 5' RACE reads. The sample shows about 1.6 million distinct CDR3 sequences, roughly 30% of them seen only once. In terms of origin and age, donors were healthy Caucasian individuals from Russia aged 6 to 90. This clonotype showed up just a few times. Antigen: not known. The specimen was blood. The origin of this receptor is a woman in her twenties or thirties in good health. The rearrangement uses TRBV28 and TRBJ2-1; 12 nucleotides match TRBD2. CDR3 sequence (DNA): TGTGCCAGCAGAGGGGGGCTAGCGGGAGGGCCTAGCTACAATGAGCAGTTCTTC. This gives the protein CASRGGLAGGPSYNEQFF.